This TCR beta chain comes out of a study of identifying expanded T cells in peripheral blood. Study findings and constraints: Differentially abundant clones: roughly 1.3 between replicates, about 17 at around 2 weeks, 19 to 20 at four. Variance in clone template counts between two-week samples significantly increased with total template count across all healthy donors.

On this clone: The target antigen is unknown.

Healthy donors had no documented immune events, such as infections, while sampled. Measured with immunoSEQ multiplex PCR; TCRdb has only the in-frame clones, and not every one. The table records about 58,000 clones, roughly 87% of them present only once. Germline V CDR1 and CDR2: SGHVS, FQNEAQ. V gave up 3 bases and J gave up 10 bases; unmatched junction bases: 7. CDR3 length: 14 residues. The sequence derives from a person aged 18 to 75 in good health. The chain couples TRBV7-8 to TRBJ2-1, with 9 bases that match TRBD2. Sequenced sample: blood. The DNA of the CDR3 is TGTGCCAGCAGCTTCTCTAGCGGGAATAGGGAGCAGTTCTTC. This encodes CASSFSSGNREQFF.